The following is a T cell receptor (beta chain) sequence with its context. A read error may account for a junction end that differs from germline. This specimen belongs to a study of cytomegalovirus exposure and HLA in healthy donors. Germline CDR1 reads MNHNS; CDR2 reads SASEGT. The CDR3 covers 15 residues. The PCR contained 60 Vbeta and 13 Jbeta primers. Only in-frame clones appear in the TCRdb table, and some are missing; sequencing was by immunoSEQ multiplex PCR. The sample contains over 200,000 clones, approximately 78% of which appear only once. This clonotype was obtained from a male donor in good health and CMV-seronegative. Sample: PBMCs. The chain joins TRBV6-1 to TRBJ1-2; 10 nucleotides align to TRBD1. CDR3 protein: CAISDPTGGSYGYTF. In DNA form, the CDR3 reads TGTGCCATCAGTGACCCGACAGGGGGCTCCTATGGCTACACCTTC.